Shown below are 20 T cell receptor beta chains from a single sample sequenced in a study of shared clonotypes between healthy human individuals. Some clones are missing from TCRdb's copy, which holds only in-frame ones; the method was immunoSEQ multiplex PCR. The sample contains roughly 2,300,000 clones, just under 95% of which appear only once. Sample: naive CD4+ T cells from PBMCs. This sample's subset: CD45RA+ positively selected. All receptors derive from a man aged 18 to 35 in good health. Some clones in this sample may be carry-over from other donors' samples.

This rearrangement joins TRBV4-2 to TRBJ2-1; 11 bases align to TRBD2. CDR1 and CDR2 (germline): LGHNA, YNFKEQ. The CDR3 runs 16 residues. With V trimmed by 1 base and J by 3 bases, 2 bases remained unmatched. CDR3 region: CASSQGGLADYNEQFF. The CDR3 region has the DNA TGTGCCAGCAGCCAAGGGGGACTAGCGGACTACAATGAGCAGTTCTTC.

The V gene is TRBV7-8, the J gene TRBJ1-5, with D possibly being TRBD1 (5 bases). The ends were cut back, 5 bases at V and 5 bases at J, with 19 bases in the middle. This CDR3 has 16 amino acids. Germline loops: CDR1 SGHVS, CDR2 FQNEAQ. CDR3 loop: CASSIRQRSFDQPQHF. As DNA, the CDR3 is TGTGCCAGCAGCATAAGACAGCGGAGCTTCGATCAGCCCCAGCATTTT.

V gene TRBV6-5 combines with J gene TRBJ2-2, with D hard to call. The V gene's germline CDR1 is MNHEY and CDR2 SVGAGI. The CDR3 totals 14 residues. V was trimmed by 1 base and J by 2 bases, leaving 5 bases between them. CDR3 sequence: CASSYFGNTGELFF. The CDR3, as DNA: TGTGCCAGCAGTTACTTTGGAAACACCGGGGAGCTGTTTTTT.

The chain combines TRBV7-9 with TRBJ2-1; D unresolved. This CDR3 has 13 amino acids. V lost 3 bases and J lost 4, with 7 bases in between. Germline CDR1 and CDR2: SEHNR and FQNEAQ (reference sequence). The CDR3 coding sequence is TGTGCCAGCAGCTTCAGTCTTTACAATGAGCAGTTCTTC. This gives the protein CASSFSLYNEQFF.

The V gene is TRBV4-1, the J gene TRBJ1-1, with a tentative D call TRBD1 (5 bases). CDR1 is MGHRA, CDR2 YSYEKL, per germline. The CDR3 spans 14 residues. V lost 1 base, J lost 3 bases, and 9 bases lay in between. The CDR3 here is CASSQVWGDTEAFF. CDR3 DNA sequence: TGCGCCAGCAGCCAAGTGTGGGGGGACACTGAAGCTTTCTTT.

The V and J genes are TRBV12-5 and TRBJ2-5, with 7 bases lining up with TRBD1. Germline trimming cut 4 bases from V and 5 bases from J; bases unmatched to any gene: 4. Germline V gene sequence: CDR1 LGHNT, CDR2 FRNRAP. This CDR3 is 13 amino acids long. DNA for the CDR3: TGTGCTAGTGGTTCGACAGGGCTGGAGACCCAGTACTTC. Its protein is CASGSTGLETQYF.

The chain has TRBV2 and TRBJ1-2, with D maybe TRBD1 (6 bases). V lost 5 bases and J 12 bases, leaving 16 bases between the germline ends. Germline values: CDR1 SNHLY, CDR2 FYNNEI. The length of the CDR3 is 12 residues. CDR3 DNA sequence: TGTGCCAGCAGTAGTCAGGGGAGAAGGGACACCTTC. Protein product: CASSSQGRRDTF. The full variable domain, in which reference TRBV2 and TRBJ1-2 provide the parts outside the CDR3, is EPEVTQTPSHQVTQMGQEVILRCVPISNHLYFYWYRQILGQKVEFLVSFYNNEISEKSEIFDDQFSVERPDGSNFTLKIRSTKLEDSAMYFCASSSQGRRDTFGSGTRLTVV.

This chain uses TRBV28 with TRBJ2-5; TRBD2 might be the D (5 bases). Trimming pared 10 bases from V and 3 bases from J, leaving 12 bases between. This CDR3 has 12 residues. The germline CDR1 and CDR2 sequences are MDHEN and SYDVKM. CDR3 nucleotides: TGTGCCACTGGGTGGCGGGAAGAGACCCAGTACTTC. It encodes CATGWREETQYF.

This clone was seen a handful of times. The sample carries other DNA sequences with the same CDR3. The V gene is TRBV28, the J gene TRBJ1-1; D gene ambiguous. The length of the CDR3 is 12 residues. Trimming pared 7 bases from V and 4 bases from J, leaving 10 bases between. The germline gives CDR1 MDHEN, CDR2 SYDVKM. CDR3 sequence (DNA): TGTGCCAGCACCAGGCGGGGCACTGAAGCTTTCTTT. Translating it yields CASTRRGTEAFF.

CDR3 in DNA: TGTGCCAGCAGCCGGGTTAGCGGGGAGCTGTTTTTT. This codes for CASSRVSGELFF. This chain connects TRBV6-1 to TRBJ2-2, with no clear D. CDR1 is MNHNS and CDR2 is SASEGT in the germline V gene. The CDR3 consists of 12 residues. V was cut by 6 bases and J by 7 bases, with 9 bases left in between.

The rearrangement uses TRBV30 and TRBJ1-4; D uncertain. CDR3 length: 13 amino acids. Germline V gene sequence: CDR1 GTSNPN, CDR2 SVGIG (reference sequence). V was trimmed by 4 bases and J by 8 bases, leaving 14 bases between them. The CDR3 region is CAWMGRFSEKLFF. CDR3 in DNA: TGTGCCTGGATGGGCAGGTTTAGCGAAAAACTGTTTTTT.

The chain links TRBV18 to TRBJ2-7; 9 nucleotides agree with TRBD1. The CDR3 is made up of 15 amino acids. After removal of 5 bases from V and 3 bases from J, the junction contained 8 bases not matched to a gene. Per germline, CDR1 KGHSH and CDR2 LQKENI. The CDR3 here is CASSGRTGASYEQYF. CDR3 nucleotide sequence: TGTGCCAGCTCAGGCCGGACAGGGGCAAGCTACGAGCAGTACTTC. The variable domain in full, with the rest retrieved from reference TRBV18 and TRBJ2-7, is NAGVMQNPRHLVRRRGQEARLRCSPMKGHSHVYWYRQLPEEGLKFMVYLQKENIIDESGMPKERFSAEFPKEGPSILRIQQVVRGDSAAYFCASSGRTGASYEQYFGPGTRLTVT.

This clone appeared a few times. V is TRBV29-1 and J is TRBJ1-1; TRBD1 matches at 8 bases. This CDR3 is built from 14 residues. Trimming at V came to 6 bases and at J to 3 bases, leaving 9 bases not matched to a gene. CDR1 SQVTM and CDR2 ANQGSEA come from the germline V gene. This CDR3 is CSVSGGRGDTEAFF. CDR3 nucleotide sequence: TGCAGCGTGTCAGGGGGCAGGGGTGACACTGAAGCTTTCTTT. Drawing the rest from reference TRBV29-1 and TRBJ1-1, the complete variable domain is SAVISQKPSRDICQRGTSLTIQCQVDSQVTMMFWYRQQPGQSLTLIATANQGSEATYESGFVIDKFPISRPNLTFSTLTVSNMSPEDSSIYLCSVSGGRGDTEAFFGQGTRLTVV.

This chain links TRBV20-1 with TRBJ1-2, with D hard to call. Per germline, CDR1 DFQATT and CDR2 SNEGSKA (reference sequence). This CDR3 region has 8 residues. Trimming took 6 bases from V and 8 from J, leaving 4 bases between them. The CDR3 region has the DNA TGCAGTGCGGAAGGCTACACCTTC. Translated: CSAEGYTF.

The V and J genes are TRBV11-1 and TRBJ2-1, with unresolved D. Between the trimmed V and J ends, which lost 5 bases and 10 bases, there was a span of 12 bases. The length of the CDR3 is 12 residues. Looked up from germline, CDR1 is SGHAT and CDR2 is FQDESV (reference sequence). The CDR3 loop reads CASSLQAREQFF. The CDR3 bases are TGTGCCAGCAGCCTGCAGGCTCGAGAGCAGTTCTTC.

The V call is TRBV4-3, the J call TRBJ2-7; 7 bases map to TRBD1. The trim removed 2 bases at V and 2 bases at J, leaving 6 bases unmatched. This CDR3 contains 15 residues. Per germline, CDR1 LGHNA and CDR2 YSLEER. The CDR3 region has the DNA TGCGCCAGCAGCCAAACCGGGACAGACACCTACGAGCAGTACTTC. Translated, it gives CASSQTGTDTYEQYF.

This clone was seen a few times. Within the sample, other DNA sequences also encode this same CDR3. The chain is built from TRBV7-2 and TRBJ1-5; 7 bases line up with TRBD1. The trim removed 0 bases at V and 3 bases at J, leaving 2 bases unmatched. The CDR3 contains 15 residues. CDR1 is SGHTA and CDR2 is FQGNSA in the germline V gene. The chain's CDR3 is CASSLAGTANQPQHF. As DNA, the CDR3 is TGTGCCAGCAGCTTAGCCGGGACAGCCAATCAGCCCCAGCATTTT.

The chain recombines TRBV18 with TRBJ1-1; D perhaps matches TRBD1 (5 bases). V dropped 3 bases and J dropped 2 bases, with 22 bases sitting between them. The CDR3 extends over 18 amino acids. The V gene's germline CDR1 is KGHSH and CDR2 LQKENI. The CDR3 region has the DNA TGTGCCAGCTCACCCTCCGGGGGGGGATTTGGATTAAACACTGAAGCTTTCTTT. Translated: CASSPSGGGFGLNTEAFF.

The rearrangement joins TRBV7-8 to TRBJ2-3, with D perhaps matching TRBD2 (5 bases). The germline V and J ends were trimmed by 2 bases and 2 bases, with 8 bases remaining between them. The CDR3 is 14 residues long. Germline-derived CDR1 and CDR2 are SGHVS and FQNEAQ. CDR3 amino acids: CASSLTGTTDTQYF. As DNA, the CDR3 is TGTGCCAGCAGCTTAACGGGAACCACAGATACGCAGTATTTT.

J is TRBJ2-2 and V is TRBV11-2; D gene unclear. The CDR3 is 17 residues long. Germline V lookup: CDR1 SGHAT, CDR2 FQNNGV. Trimming cost V 0 bases and J 0 bases, with 11 bases left between them. CDR3 region: CASSLEISAANTGELFF. CDR3 nucleotide sequence: TGTGCCAGCAGCTTAGAGATCAGCGCGGCGAACACCGGGGAGCTGTTTTTT. Looking up the rest from reference TRBV11-2 and TRBJ2-2 gives the full variable domain: EAGVAQSPRYKIIEKRQSVAFWCNPISGHATLYWYQQILGQGPKLLIQFQNNGVVDDSQLPKDRFSAERLKGVDSTLKIQPAKLEDSAVYLCASSLEISAANTGELFFGEGSRLTVL.